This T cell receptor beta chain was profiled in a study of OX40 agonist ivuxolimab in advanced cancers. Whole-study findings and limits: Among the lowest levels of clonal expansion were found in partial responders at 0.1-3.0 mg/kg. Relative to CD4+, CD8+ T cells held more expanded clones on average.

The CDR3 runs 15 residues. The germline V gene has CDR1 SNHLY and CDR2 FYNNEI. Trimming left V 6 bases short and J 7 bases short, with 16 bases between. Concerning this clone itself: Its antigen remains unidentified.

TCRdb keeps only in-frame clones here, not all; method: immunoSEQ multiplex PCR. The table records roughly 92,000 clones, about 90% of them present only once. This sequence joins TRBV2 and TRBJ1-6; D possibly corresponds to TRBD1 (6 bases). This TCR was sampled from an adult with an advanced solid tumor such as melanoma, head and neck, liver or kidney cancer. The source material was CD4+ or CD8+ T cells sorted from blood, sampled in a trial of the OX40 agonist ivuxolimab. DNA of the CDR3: TGTGCCAGCAGGGGGGGAACAGGGCGGAATTCACCCCTCCACTTT. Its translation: CASRGGTGRNSPLHF. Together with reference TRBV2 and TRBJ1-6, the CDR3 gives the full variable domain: EPEVTQTPSHQVTQMGQEVILRCVPISNHLYFYWYRQILGQKVEFLVSFYNNEISEKSEIFDDQFSVERPDGSNFTLKIRSTKLEDSAMYFCASRGGTGRNSPLHFGNGTRLTVT.